This TCR beta chain is from a study of blood T cells in healthy people across ages (dated by TCRdb to 2013 to 2016). General notes on the study: Template switching captured roughly one uniquely barcoded TCR beta cDNA molecule per two T cells in model experiments. Using deep sequencing normalized with unique cDNA molecular identifiers, the study measured how TCR beta repertoire diversity changes with age. The donors were divided into four age groups: young (average 16 years), middle-aged (approximately 41), aged (about 61) and long-lived (about 84). The study analyzed two additional independent replicas of 1 million unique cDNA reads from the same blood draw for two donors, one aged 18 to 29 and one aged 80 or older. To avoid experimental bias, donors of different ages were distributed randomly across sequencing lanes.

Library preparation was by 5' RACE. Instrument on record: Illumina HiSeq 2500. The second PCR ran for roughly 7 to 11 cycles and used a J-beta primer mix along with a sample-barcoded 5' primer. A unique molecular identifier was introduced onto each TCR beta cDNA molecule by a template-switch 5' adaptor carrying 12 random nucleotides. Each sample yielded at least 3 million CDR3-containing paired-end reads. The Mint cDNA synthesis kit, primed by a TRBC-specific oligonucleotide, was used to synthesize first-strand cDNA from all RNA. After uracil-DNA glycosylase treatment, a first 18-cycle PCR used universal primers M1SS and BC2_uni_R on all cDNA. As for how the authors treated the data: Each sample was normalized by randomly selecting 1 million high-quality reads, each carrying a distinct molecular identifier. Reads sharing molecular identifiers were discarded rather than binned into consensus sequences. MiTCR, run with a Q25 quality threshold and the strictest error-elimination algorithm, handled CDR3 identification, clonotype clustering and error correction. Lower-bound total TCR beta diversity was estimated with a nonparametric unseen species model using Euler transformation. TCRdb applied fastp at Q25 and MiXCR to the public reads, then kept only in-frame beta chains. Duplicate CDR3 protein sequences are folded into a single record with the most common DNA and genes. The authors' filters were not applied to this entry. The sample records about 970,000 distinct CDR3 sequences, just over 50% of which are singletons. The top ten hold about a fifth of the sample.

As encoded in the germline V gene, CDR1 is SGDLS while CDR2 is YYNGEE. The CDR3 numbers 15 residues from cysteine through phenylalanine. Solely the CDR3 DNA is kept, with 45 bases framed from the first base. Trimming at the junction amounts to 1 base on V and 0 bases on J, and the germline ends lie 9 bases apart. The donors were roughly 38 Caucasian individuals from Russia, aged roughly 6 to 100 years, who were systemically healthy. About 10 milliliters of peripheral blood were drawn from each donor into EDTA-treated Vacutainer tubes. Ficoll-Paque density-gradient centrifugation was used to isolate PBMCs, with at least 7 million obtained per sample. Total RNA, at least 5 micrograms per sample, was extracted from PBMCs with Trizol reagent. The percentages of naive CD45RAhigh/CD27high T cells were determined by flow cytometry on a PBMC aliquot from every donor. To note about this clonotype: This clone's antigen is unknown. No base quality information exists; no much larger clone differs at one position.

On the study overall, not on this receptor specifically: Estimates of total diversity from one million sequenced T cells were regarded as lower bounds and underestimates. Compared with the aged group, the long-lived group had more naive CD4+ T cells, fewer expanded clones and increased TCR diversity, suggesting age selection. Because profiling used bulk unsorted PBMCs, naive and antigen-experienced compartments could not be compared conclusively. The CMV infection status of donors was not known, potentially confounding age-related changes in expanded clonotypes. Observed TCR beta diversity correlated strongly with the percentage of naive T cells measured by flow cytometry. Observed TCR beta diversity per million T cells fell roughly linearly with age, and a significant reduction was already apparent by age about 38.

The sequence derives from a woman aged 60-75 years in good health. The sequenced material came from blood. Recombination joined TRBV9 with TRBJ2-3; 5 matching bases give a weak D call of TRBD2. The CDR3 protein: CASSVSAASTDTQYF. The nucleotide sequence reads as follows: TGTGCCAGCAGCGTATCAGCGGCTAGCACAGATACGCAGTATTTT.